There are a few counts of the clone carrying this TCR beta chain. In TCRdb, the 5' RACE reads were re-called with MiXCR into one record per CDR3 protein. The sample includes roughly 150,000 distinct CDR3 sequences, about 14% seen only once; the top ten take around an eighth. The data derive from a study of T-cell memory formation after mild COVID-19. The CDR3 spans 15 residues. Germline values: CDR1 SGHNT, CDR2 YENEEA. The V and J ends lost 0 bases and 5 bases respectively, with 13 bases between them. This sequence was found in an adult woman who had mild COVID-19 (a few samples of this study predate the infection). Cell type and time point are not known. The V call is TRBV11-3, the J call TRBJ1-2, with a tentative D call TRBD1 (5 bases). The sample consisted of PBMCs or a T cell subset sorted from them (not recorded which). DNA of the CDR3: TGTGCCAGCAGCTTAGATCCAGGGACCGGTTATGGCTACACCTTC. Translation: CASSLDPGTGYGYTF.